One T cell receptor beta chain is described in this entry. Its antigen is not identified. As to time point: week 47, end of study. With topical imiquimod, each dose of the vaccine consisted of 300 ug of mutant IDH1 20-mer peptide. During weeks 1, 3, 5, 7, 11, 15, 19 and 23, patients received eight vaccinations. With 0 bases removed from V and 3 bases from J, the gap between germline ends came to 18 bases. Germline V gene data show CDR1 as SGHRS and CDR2 as YFSETQ. This CDR3 spans 18 amino acids. These data originate in a study of a mutant IDH1 vaccine in newly diagnosed glioma. Whole-study context: Week 35 held visit V12, while week 47 held visit V13. General study findings and limits: Apparently, pseudoprogression bore no relation to changes among the top peripheral T cell clonotypes.

Only in-frame clones appear in the TCRdb table, and some are missing; sequencing was by immunoSEQ multiplex PCR. The sample shows more than 50,000 clones, about 65% of them seen only once. The source of this sequence is a man aged 40-49 years with glioma. Some clones in this sample may be carry-over from other donors' samples. The chain links TRBV5-1 to TRBJ2-2; D possibly corresponds to TRBD1 (6 bases). The sample consisted of peripheral blood mononuclear cells (PBMCs), taken from a glioma patient whose treatment included an IDH1 peptide vaccine. CDR3: CASSLAEGRQGHTGELFF. In DNA form, the CDR3 reads TGCGCCAGCAGCTTGGCCGAGGGCCGGCAGGGGCACACCGGGGAGCTGTTTTTT. The complete variable domain, with remaining parts taken from reference TRBV5-1 and TRBJ2-2, reads KAGVTQTPRYLIKTRGQQVTLSCSPISGHRSVSWYQQTPGQGLQFLFEYFSETQRNKGNFPGRFSGRQFSNSRSEMNVSTLELGDSALYLCASSLAEGRQGHTGELFFGEGSRLTVL.